This TCR beta chain was captured in a study of T-cell reconstitution after alpha-beta-depleted transplantation in children (dated by TCRdb to the mid-2010s). Regarding the study in general: The study quantitatively tracked T-cell immune reconstitution after TCRalphabeta/CD19-depleted allogeneic hematopoietic cell transplantation in children using TCR repertoire profiling. The full study reports these points: Over the following months the frequencies of hyperexpanded clones went down, and after one year T-cell counts and TCRbeta diversity were mostly credited to newly produced T cells. The high TCRbeta diversity at day 60 in some patients was ascribed to recipient T cells and intrathymic progenitors that had survived conditioning. About two months after transplant, the apparently early recovery of alphabetaT-cell counts reportedly depended on just several hundred clones that had expanded rapidly and came from non-depleted graft cells.

The treatment or condition label on this specimen signifies: allogeneic hematopoietic cell transplantation with graft depleted of TCRalphabeta T cells and CD19 B cells. The children who served as transplant recipients had been given grafts of TCRalphabeta/CD19-depleted allogeneic hematopoietic cells. The germline V end is reduced by 5 bases and the J end by 4 bases; junction bases left unmatched: 4. The germline V gene yields SGHTA for CDR1 and FQGNSA for CDR2. The cysteine opens and the phenylalanine closes a CDR3 of 14 amino acids. CDR3 DNA only is kept here, 42 bases in frame from base 1. This clonotype has only a few counts. This receptor's antigen is unknown. The sample holds no much larger clone one base away, and base qualities are not on file. Receptor libraries were prepared by PCR. Sequencing relied on an Illumina HiSeq 2500. TCR libraries were prepared with molecular barcoding, using unique molecular identifiers to normalize TCRbeta repertoire quantification. TCRdb reran the public reads through fastp at Q25 and MiXCR, keeping productive beta chains. One record per CDR3 amino acid sequence lists the most common genes and DNA. Within this sample are a few hundred thousand distinct CDR3 sequences, with over 10% of them counted one time only. The ten largest clonotypes hold around 2.2% of the sample.

This clonotype was sampled from a male patient under 18 who had a stem cell transplant for acute myeloid leukemia, so the T cells may come from the graft donor. Specimen: PBMCs, mostly from graft donor cells, collected 360 days after TCRalphabeta/CD19-depleted stem cell transplant. The sequence joins TRBV7-2 to TRBJ2-1; 8 middle bases align to TRBD2. The DNA sequence is TGTGCCAGCAGCCCACTAGCGGCTTACAATGAGCAGTTCTTC. This gives the protein CASSPLAAYNEQFF.